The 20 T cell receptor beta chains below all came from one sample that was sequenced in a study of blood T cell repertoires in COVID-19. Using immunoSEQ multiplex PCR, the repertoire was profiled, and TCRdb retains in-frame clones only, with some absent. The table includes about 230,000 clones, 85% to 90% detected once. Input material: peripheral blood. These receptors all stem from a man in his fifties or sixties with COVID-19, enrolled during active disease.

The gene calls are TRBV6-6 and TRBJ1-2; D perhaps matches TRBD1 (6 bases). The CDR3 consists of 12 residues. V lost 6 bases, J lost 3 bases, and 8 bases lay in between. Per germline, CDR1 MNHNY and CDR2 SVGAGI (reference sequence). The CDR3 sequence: CASSRQDYGYTF. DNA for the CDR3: TGTGCCAGCAGCCGACAGGACTATGGCTACACCTTC.

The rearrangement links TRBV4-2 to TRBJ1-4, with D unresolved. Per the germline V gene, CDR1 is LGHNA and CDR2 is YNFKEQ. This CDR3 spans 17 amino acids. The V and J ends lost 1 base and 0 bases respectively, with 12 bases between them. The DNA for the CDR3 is TGTGCCAGCAGCCAAGGAGGCCTGGCTGCAACTAATGAAAAACTGTTTTTT. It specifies CASSQGGLAATNEKLFF.

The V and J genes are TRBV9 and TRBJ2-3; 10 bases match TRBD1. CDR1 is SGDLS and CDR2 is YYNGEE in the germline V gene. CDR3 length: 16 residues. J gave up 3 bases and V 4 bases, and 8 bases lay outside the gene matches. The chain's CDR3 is CASSYTRQGATDTQYF. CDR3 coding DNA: TGTGCCAGCAGCTACACGAGACAGGGGGCAACAGATACGCAGTATTTT.

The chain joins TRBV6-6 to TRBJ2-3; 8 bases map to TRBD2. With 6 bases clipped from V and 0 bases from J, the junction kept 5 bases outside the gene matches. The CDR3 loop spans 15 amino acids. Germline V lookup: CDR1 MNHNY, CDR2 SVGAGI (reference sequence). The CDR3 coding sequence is TGTGCCAGCAGCCGCTCTAGCGGGAGCACAGATACGCAGTATTTT. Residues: CASSRSSGSTDTQYF.

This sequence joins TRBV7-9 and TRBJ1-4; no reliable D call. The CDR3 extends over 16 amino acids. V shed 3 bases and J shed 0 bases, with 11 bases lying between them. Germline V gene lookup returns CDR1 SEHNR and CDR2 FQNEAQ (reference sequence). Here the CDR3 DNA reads TGTGCCAGCAGCTTGGGAGCAGGAGCAACTAATGAAAAACTGTTTTTT. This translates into CASSLGAGATNEKLFF.

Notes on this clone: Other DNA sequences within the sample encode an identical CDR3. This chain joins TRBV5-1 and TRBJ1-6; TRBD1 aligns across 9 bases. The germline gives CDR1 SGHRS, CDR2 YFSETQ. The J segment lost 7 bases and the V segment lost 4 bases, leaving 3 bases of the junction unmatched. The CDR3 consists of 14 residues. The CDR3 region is CASSTDRGNSPLHF. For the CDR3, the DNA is TGCGCCAGCAGCACGGACAGGGGAAATTCACCCCTCCACTTT.

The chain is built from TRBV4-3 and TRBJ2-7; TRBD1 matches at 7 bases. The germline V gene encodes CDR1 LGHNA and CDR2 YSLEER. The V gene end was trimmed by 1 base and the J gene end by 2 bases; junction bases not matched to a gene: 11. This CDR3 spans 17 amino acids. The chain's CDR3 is CASSQGLSGTATYEQYF. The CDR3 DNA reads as TGCGCCAGCAGCCAAGGACTATCCGGGACAGCGACCTACGAGCAGTACTTC.

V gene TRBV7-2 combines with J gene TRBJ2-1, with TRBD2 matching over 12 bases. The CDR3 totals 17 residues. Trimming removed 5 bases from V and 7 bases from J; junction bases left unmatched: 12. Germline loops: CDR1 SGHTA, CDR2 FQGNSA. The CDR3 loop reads CASSQNLAGGVRNEQFF. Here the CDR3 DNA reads TGTGCCAGCAGCCAAAATCTAGCGGGAGGGGTCAGGAATGAGCAGTTCTTC.

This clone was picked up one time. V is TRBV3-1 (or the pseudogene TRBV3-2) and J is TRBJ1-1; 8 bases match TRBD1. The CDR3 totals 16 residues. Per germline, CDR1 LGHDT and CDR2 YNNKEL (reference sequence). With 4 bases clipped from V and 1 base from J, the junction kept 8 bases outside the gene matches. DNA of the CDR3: TGTGCCAGCAGCCCTACTTTAGGACAGGGGAACACTGAAGCTTTCTTT. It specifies CASSPTLGQGNTEAFF.

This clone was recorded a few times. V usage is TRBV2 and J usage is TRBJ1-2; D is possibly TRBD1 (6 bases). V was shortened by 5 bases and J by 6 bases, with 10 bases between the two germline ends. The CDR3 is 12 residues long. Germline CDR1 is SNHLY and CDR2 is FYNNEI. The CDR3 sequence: CASSRTGNGYTF. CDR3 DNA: TGTGCCAGCAGTCGCACAGGGAATGGCTACACCTTC.

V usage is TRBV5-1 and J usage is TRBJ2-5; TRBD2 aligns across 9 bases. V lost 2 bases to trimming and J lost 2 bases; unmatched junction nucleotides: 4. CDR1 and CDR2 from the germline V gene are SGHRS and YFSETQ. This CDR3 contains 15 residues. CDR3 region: CASSLSGRRQETQYF. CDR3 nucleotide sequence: TGCGCCAGCAGCTTAAGCGGGAGGCGGCAAGAGACCCAGTACTTC.

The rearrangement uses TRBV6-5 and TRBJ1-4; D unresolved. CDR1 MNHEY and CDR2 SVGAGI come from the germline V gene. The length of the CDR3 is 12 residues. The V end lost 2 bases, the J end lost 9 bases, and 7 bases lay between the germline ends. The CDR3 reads CASSYPGKKLFF. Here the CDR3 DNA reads TGTGCCAGCAGTTACCCCGGGAAAAAACTGTTTTTT.

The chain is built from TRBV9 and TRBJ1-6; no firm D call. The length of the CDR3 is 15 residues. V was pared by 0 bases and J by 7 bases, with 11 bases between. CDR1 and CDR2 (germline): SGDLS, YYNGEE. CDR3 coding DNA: TGTGCCAGCAGCGTAGCGGCGGGAATGAATTCACCCCTCCACTTT. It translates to CASSVAAGMNSPLHF.

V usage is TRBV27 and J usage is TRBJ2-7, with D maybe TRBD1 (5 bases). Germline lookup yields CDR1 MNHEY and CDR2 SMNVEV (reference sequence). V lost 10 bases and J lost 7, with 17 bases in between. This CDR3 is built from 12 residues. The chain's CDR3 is CATRRQSEEQYF. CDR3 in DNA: TGTGCCACTAGGAGACAGTCAGAAGAGCAGTACTTC.

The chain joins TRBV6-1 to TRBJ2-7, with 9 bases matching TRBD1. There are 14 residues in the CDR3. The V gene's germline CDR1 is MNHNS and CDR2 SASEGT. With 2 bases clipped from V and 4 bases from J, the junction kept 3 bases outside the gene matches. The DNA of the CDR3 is TGTGCCAGCAGTGAATTGGGGACAGGGTACGAGCAGTACTTC. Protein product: CASSELGTGYEQYF.

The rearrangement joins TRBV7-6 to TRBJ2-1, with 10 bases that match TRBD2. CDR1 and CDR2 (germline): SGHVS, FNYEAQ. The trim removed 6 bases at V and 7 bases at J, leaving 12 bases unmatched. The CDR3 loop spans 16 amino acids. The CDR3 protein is CASRPLGLAGDNEQFF. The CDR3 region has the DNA TGTGCCAGCAGACCACTCGGGCTAGCGGGAGATAATGAGCAGTTCTTC.

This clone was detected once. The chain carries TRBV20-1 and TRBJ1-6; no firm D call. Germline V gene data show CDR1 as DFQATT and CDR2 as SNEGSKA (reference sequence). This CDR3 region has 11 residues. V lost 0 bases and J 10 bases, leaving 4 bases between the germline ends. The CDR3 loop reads CSARDLSPLHF. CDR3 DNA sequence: TGCAGTGCTAGAGATCTATCACCCCTCCACTTT.

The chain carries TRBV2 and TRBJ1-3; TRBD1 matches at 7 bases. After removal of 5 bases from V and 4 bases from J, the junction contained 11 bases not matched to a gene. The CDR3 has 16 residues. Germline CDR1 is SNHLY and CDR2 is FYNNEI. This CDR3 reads CASSSDRVSLGNTIYF. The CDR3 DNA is TGTGCCAGCAGTTCCGACAGGGTGAGCCTAGGAAACACCATATATTTT.

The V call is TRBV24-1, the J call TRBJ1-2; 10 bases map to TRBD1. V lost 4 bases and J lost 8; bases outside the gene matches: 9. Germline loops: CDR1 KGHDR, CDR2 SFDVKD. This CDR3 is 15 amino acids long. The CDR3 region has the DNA TGTGCCACCAGTGACGGACAGGGGGGCGTTAGCGGCTACACCTTC. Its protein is CATSDGQGGVSGYTF.

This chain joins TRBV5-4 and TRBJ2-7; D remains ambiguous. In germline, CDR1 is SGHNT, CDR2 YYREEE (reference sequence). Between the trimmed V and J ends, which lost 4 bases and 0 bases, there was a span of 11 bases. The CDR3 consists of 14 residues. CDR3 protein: CASSPRASSYEQYF. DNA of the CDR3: TGTGCCAGCAGCCCCCGCGCGAGCTCCTACGAGCAGTACTTC.